The 25 T cell receptor beta chains presented below share a single source sample, sequenced in a study of early T cells in non-severe SARS-CoV-2 infection. TCRdb used MiXCR to reprocess the 5' RACE reads, holding one entry per CDR3 protein. Found here are roughly 70,000 distinct CDR3 sequences, roughly 18% of them singletons; the top ten hold roughly 8.2%. Sequenced material: whole blood, taken at baseline. All receptors derive from an adult who was a healthcare worker with PCR-confirmed SARS-CoV-2 infection or an uninfected control (not recorded which).

This clonotype has more than one count but fewer than ten. This chain uses TRBV20-1 with TRBJ1-6; weak D call: TRBD1 (5 bases). V gave up 3 bases and J gave up 3 bases, with 12 bases separating them. The CDR3 is 15 amino acids. Germline values: CDR1 DFQATT, CDR2 SNEGSKA (reference sequence). In DNA form, the CDR3 reads TGCAGTGCTAGGTTTGGGGCCGGCTATAATTCACCCCTCCACTTT. This translates into CSARFGAGYNSPLHF.

This clonotype was counted at least ten times. The CDR3 region has the DNA TGTGCCAGCAGTTCTCCGGGACAGGGCGTTGATCAGCAGTTCTTC. It is translated as CASSSPGQGVDQQFF. The chain combines TRBV28 with TRBJ2-1; 9 bases agree with TRBD1. V gave up 4 bases and J gave up 11 bases; unmatched junction bases: 12. This CDR3 is built from 15 residues. Germline values: CDR1 MDHEN, CDR2 SYDVKM.

The J gene is TRBJ2-7, the V gene TRBV28; 11 bases line up with TRBD2. In germline, CDR1 is MDHEN, CDR2 SYDVKM. V gave up 2 bases and J gave up 9 bases; unmatched junction bases: 6. The CDR3 is made up of 14 amino acids. CDR3 region: CASSLGTSGVVQYF. The CDR3 bases are TGTGCCAGCAGTTTAGGGACTAGCGGCGTTGTGCAGTACTTC.

A few counts support this clonotype. CDR3 loop: CSVESNPGETQYF. CDR3 bases: TGCAGCGTTGAATCAAACCCTGGGGAGACCCAGTACTTC. The chain recombines TRBV29-1 with TRBJ2-5; D gene uncertain. Germline assignment: CDR1 SQVTM and CDR2 ANQGSEA. The CDR3 totals 13 residues. Trimming removed 2 bases at V and 5 bases at J, with 12 bases between.

The genes are TRBV7-8 and TRBJ2-3; 13 bases align to TRBD2. Germline CDR1 and CDR2: SGHVS and FQNEAQ. Losses at the gene ends were 5 bases for V and 4 bases for J; bases not matched to a gene: 6. There are 16 residues in the CDR3. As DNA, the CDR3 is TGTGCCAGCAGCCTGAGGACTAGCGGGAGCTCAGATACGCAGTATTTT. Protein product: CASSLRTSGSSDTQYF.

The genes are TRBV7-9 and TRBJ1-5, with 9 bases aligning to TRBD1. This CDR3 has 15 amino acids. V lost 5 bases and J lost 4; bases outside the gene matches: 6. Germline CDR1 SEHNR, CDR2 FQNEAQ (reference sequence). The CDR3 loop is CASSRGTGTNQPQHF. The CDR3 DNA follows: TGTGCCAGCAGCCGCGGGACAGGGACTAATCAGCCCCAGCATTTT.

Only a few counts were recorded for this clonotype. This chain links TRBV18 with TRBJ1-1, with 9 positions matching TRBD1. With 3 bases clipped from V and 10 bases from J, the junction kept 9 bases outside the gene matches. The CDR3 covers 14 residues. Germline V gene data show CDR1 as KGHSH and CDR2 as LQKENI. The CDR3 DNA reads TGTGCCAGCTCACCTGCCAGGACAGGGGATGGAGCTTTCTTT. As protein: CASSPARTGDGAFF.

The chain recombines TRBV12-3 or TRBV12-4 with TRBJ2-1; D is undetermined. This CDR3 spans 13 amino acids. V was pared by 2 bases and J by 8 bases, with 10 bases between. The CDR3 nucleotides read TGTGCCAGCAGTTTAAGGCAGATGGATGAGCAGTTCTTC. This gives the protein CASSLRQMDEQFF.

The V call is TRBV3-1, the J call TRBJ2-7; TRBD2 aligns across 14 bases. CDR1 LGHDT and CDR2 YNNKEL come from the germline V gene (reference sequence). V was pared by 1 base and J by 0 bases, with 5 bases of the junction left unmatched. The CDR3 has 18 residues. CDR3 residues: CASSQGWGLAGASYEQYF. The CDR3 DNA is TGTGCCAGCAGCCAAGGCTGGGGACTAGCGGGGGCCTCCTACGAGCAGTACTTC.

The J gene is TRBJ1-6, the V gene TRBV6-5; no firm D call. V lost 1 base, J lost 10 bases, and 11 bases lay in between. Germline V gene data show CDR1 as MNHEY and CDR2 as SVGAGI. The length of the CDR3 is 14 residues. In DNA, the CDR3 is TGTGCCAGCAGTTACTTAGCCGGGCCATCACCCCTCCACTTT. Protein sequence: CASSYLAGPSPLHF.

This clonotype was observed many times. The chain combines TRBV21-1 with TRBJ2-7. TRBV21-1 corresponds to a pseudogene. The CDR3 is 15 residues long. The CDR3 nucleotides read TGTGCCAGCAGCAGTGGCTCAATTCAACCCTACGAGCAGTACTTC. Translating gives CASSSGSIQPYEQYF.

This clonotype occurred many times. The chain combines TRBV28 with TRBJ1-2; no definite D call. Trimming cost V 6 bases and J 5 bases, with 10 bases left between them. The CDR3 spans 12 residues. Germline CDR1 reads MDHEN; CDR2 reads SYDVKM. The CDR3 DNA is TGTGCCAGCAGGAAAGGCGGATATGGCTACACCTTC. Its translation is CASRKGGYGYTF.

This clonotype appeared a few times. This chain uses TRBV25-1 with TRBJ2-7; D is undetermined. From germline, CDR1 is MGHDK and CDR2 SYGVNS. The CDR3 is 13 residues long. V was pared by 6 bases and J by 1 base, with 10 bases between. DNA of the CDR3: TGTGCCAGCAGCCGAGGCGGTTCCTACGAGCAGTACTTC. Translated: CASSRGGSYEQYF.

V usage is TRBV6-2 or TRBV6-3 and J usage is TRBJ1-1, with a possible D match to TRBD1 (6 bases). The CDR3 contains 20 residues. The germline CDR1 and CDR2 sequences are MNHEY and SVGEGT. Between the trimmed V and J ends, which lost 0 bases and 0 bases, there was a span of 23 bases. DNA for the CDR3: TGTGCCAGCAGTTACTCCTTTGGGCGCCGGGACACAAAATTGAACACTGAAGCTTTCTTT. Encoded protein: CASSYSFGRRDTKLNTEAFF.

The chain is built from TRBV7-8 and TRBJ1-1, with D uncertain. The CDR3 sequence is 13 residues long. From germline, CDR1 is SGHVS and CDR2 FQNEAQ. V was cut by 2 bases and J by 8 bases, with 12 bases left in between. The CDR3 here is CASSLSLPLEAFF. The CDR3 DNA follows: TGTGCCAGCAGCTTAAGCCTTCCACTAGAAGCTTTCTTT.

This clonotype was detected ten times or more. The V and J genes are TRBV7-6 and TRBJ2-7, with TRBD2 matching 14 bases. Germline assignment: CDR1 SGHVS and CDR2 FNYEAQ. V lost 4 bases, J lost 5 bases, and 1 base stayed unmatched. The length of the CDR3 is 14 residues. CDR3 amino acids: CASSSGLAGDEQYF. The CDR3 DNA sequence: TGTGCCAGCAGCTCGGGACTAGCGGGAGACGAGCAGTACTTC.

The chain is built from TRBV5-6 and TRBJ2-3; D unresolved. V gave up 2 bases and J gave up 6 bases, with 10 bases separating them. The CDR3 extends over 13 amino acids. The germline V gene has CDR1 SGHDT and CDR2 YYEEEE. DNA of the CDR3: TGTGCCAGCAGCTTTACACAAGGGGATACGCAGTATTTT. The encoded protein is CASSFTQGDTQYF.

The chain employs TRBV4-2 and TRBJ2-1; 10 positions agree with TRBD1. V was clipped by 0 bases and J by 4 bases; unmatched bases: 3. Germline V gives CDR1 LGHNA, CDR2 YNFKEQ. The CDR3 is 16 amino acids. The CDR3 reads CASSQEPGQGYNEQFF. CDR3 bases: TGTGCCAGCAGCCAAGAACCGGGACAGGGGTACAATGAGCAGTTCTTC.

This clonotype was seen more than once but under ten times. The J gene is TRBJ2-2, the V gene TRBV10-1; D remains unclear. The CDR3 contains 14 residues. V lost 0 bases, J lost 4 bases, and 6 bases lay in between. In germline, CDR1 is WNHNN, CDR2 SYGVQD (reference sequence). The CDR3 nucleotides read TGCGCCAGCAGTGAGTCAGCGACCACCGGGGAGCTGTTTTTT. Its protein is CASSESATTGELFF.

This clonotype was observed a handful of times. The J gene is TRBJ2-1, the V gene TRBV5-5; D is uncertain. The germline CDR1 and CDR2 sequences are SGHKS and YYEKEE (reference sequence). The CDR3 has 13 amino acids. The ends were cut back, 4 bases at V and 8 bases at J, with 13 bases in the middle. The CDR3 nucleotides are TGTGCCAGCAGCAGGACCGAGATACATGAGCAGTTCTTC. Its translation: CASSRTEIHEQFF.

This clonotype has only a few counts. This chain joins TRBV5-5 and TRBJ2-5; unclear D gene. Germline values: CDR1 SGHKS, CDR2 YYEKEE (reference sequence). This CDR3 has 15 residues. Trimming removed 0 bases from V and 0 bases from J, with 9 bases in between. CDR3 coding DNA: TGTGCCAGCAGCTTGGGCAACAACGACCAAGAGACCCAGTACTTC. Translation: CASSLGNNDQETQYF. The full variable domain, with the rest looked up from reference TRBV5-5 and TRBJ2-5, is DAGVTQSPTHLIKTRGQQVTLRCSPISGHKSVSWYQQVLGQGPQFIFQYYEKEERGRGNFPDRFSARQFPNYSSELNVNALLLGDSALYLCASSLGNNDQETQYFGPGTRLLVL.

The chain has TRBV6-2 or TRBV6-3 and TRBJ1-2; possible D gene TRBD1, 5 bases. V shed 7 bases and J shed 4 bases, with 13 bases lying between them. Germline CDR1 reads MNHEY; CDR2 reads SVGEGT. The CDR3 loop spans 13 amino acids. The CDR3 protein is CASNRQLTYGYTF. DNA of the CDR3: TGTGCCAGCAACCGACAGCTTACCTATGGCTACACCTTC.

CDR3 loop: CASSDGPHSGNTIYF. DNA for the CDR3: TGTGCCAGCAGTGACGGACCGCACTCTGGAAACACCATATATTTT. The chain joins TRBV6-1 to TRBJ1-3; D is unclear. Germline-derived CDR1 and CDR2 are MNHNS and SASEGT. Trimming removed 3 bases at V and 0 bases at J, with 9 bases between. CDR3 length: 15 amino acids.

In this sample, this clonotype turned up a few times. The chain uses TRBV5-1 and TRBJ2-3; D remains ambiguous. V was trimmed by 1 base and J by 6 bases, leaving 12 bases between them. The germline CDR1 and CDR2 sequences are SGHRS and YFSETQ. CDR3 size: 14 residues. The CDR3 DNA reads as TGCGCCAGCAGCTTGCTCCGGCCAGCCGATACGCAGTATTTT. Translating it yields CASSLLRPADTQYF.

The chain uses TRBV3-1 and TRBJ2-1, with 14 bases matching TRBD2. V shed 4 bases, J shed 10 bases, and the junction held 6 bases outside the gene matches. Germline V lookup: CDR1 LGHDT, CDR2 YNNKEL (reference sequence). The CDR3 runs to 15 residues. The CDR3 sequence is CASSPGTSGGREQFF. For the CDR3, the DNA is TGTGCCAGCAGCCCTGGGACTAGCGGGGGTAGGGAGCAGTTCTTC.